One sample yielded the 17 T cell receptor beta chains listed below, sequenced in a study of cytomegalovirus exposure and HLA in healthy donors. PCR primers comprised 60 Vbeta and 13 Jbeta primers. The repertoire was sequenced with immunoSEQ multiplex PCR; TCRdb's copy has only in-frame clones and lacks some. The table has 160,000 or so clones, 82% seen once; the top ten hold 5.5% to 8.5%. The sample taken for sequencing was PBMCs. Receptors were obtained from a woman aged 45 to 65 in good health and CMV-seropositive.

The V call is TRBV7-9, the J call TRBJ2-7, with a tentative D call TRBD2 (5 bases). V shed 5 bases and J shed 3 bases, with 14 bases lying between them. This CDR3 region has 14 residues. Germline V gene data show CDR1 as SEHNR and CDR2 as FQNEAQ (reference sequence). CDR3 in DNA: TGTGCCAGCAGCCCAACGGGAACCAGCTACGAGCAGTACTTC. Protein: CASSPTGTSYEQYF.

The chain is built from TRBV4-1 and TRBJ1-4; no clear D. This CDR3 is built from 16 residues. The V end was cut by 4 bases, the J end by 0 bases, with 12 bases between. Germline V gene lookup returns CDR1 MGHRA and CDR2 YSYEKL. DNA of the CDR3: TGCGCCAGCAGCCTCGGATACGGGGCAACTAATGAAAAACTGTTTTTT. Translated: CASSLGYGATNEKLFF.

V and J are TRBV19 and TRBJ1-1, with a possible D match to TRBD1 (5 bases). Germline CDR1 and CDR2: LNHDA and SQIVND (reference sequence). The CDR3 spans 12 residues. The V and J ends lost 5 bases and 5 bases respectively, with 9 bases between them. CDR3 region: CASSGPGTEAFF. As DNA, the CDR3 is TGTGCCAGTAGTGGCCCAGGGACTGAAGCTTTCTTT.

In nucleotides, the CDR3 is TGTGCCAGCAGCTTAGATCTTGGCGATACGCAGTATTTT. The encoded protein is CASSLDLGDTQYF. The chain employs TRBV11-2 and TRBJ2-3; no clear D gene. Germline V gene sequence: CDR1 SGHAT, CDR2 FQNNGV. Trimming took off 0 bases at V and 6 bases at J, with 7 bases between the two ends. The CDR3 contains 13 residues.

The chain links TRBV27 to TRBJ2-1; 10 nucleotides align to TRBD2. Germline CDR1 MNHEY, CDR2 SMNVEV (reference sequence). Trimming took 7 bases from V and 4 from J; bases not matched to a gene: 4. The length of the CDR3 is 14 residues. CDR3 DNA sequence: TGTGCCAGCAAAACTAGCGGGAAATACAATGAGCAGTTCTTC. Translated, it gives CASKTSGKYNEQFF.

V gene TRBV11-2 combines with J gene TRBJ2-2; unclear D gene. This CDR3 is built from 14 residues. V lost 3 bases, J lost 1 base, and 6 bases lay in between. CDR1 is SGHAT and CDR2 is FQNNGV in the germline V gene. The DNA for the CDR3 is TGTGCCAGCAGCTTGGGCAGGAACACCGGGGAGCTGTTTTTT. It translates to CASSLGRNTGELFF.

Turning to this clone: Within the sample, other DNA sequences also encode this same CDR3. This CDR3 reads CASSRGTRTYEQYF. DNA for the CDR3: TGTGCCAGTAGTAGGGGGACACGAACCTACGAGCAGTACTTC. This chain connects TRBV19 to TRBJ2-7; the D gene is possibly TRBD1 (6 bases). Germline V gene data show CDR1 as LNHDA and CDR2 as SQIVND (reference sequence). This CDR3 spans 14 amino acids. Between the trimmed V and J ends, which lost 4 bases and 2 bases, there was a span of 12 bases.

The chain carries TRBV27 and TRBJ2-6; D uncertain. Germline V lookup: CDR1 MNHEY, CDR2 SMNVEV (reference sequence). Trimming took off 5 bases at V and 0 bases at J, with 8 bases between the two ends. CDR3 size: 15 residues. The CDR3 sequence is CASSPIGSGANVLTF. The DNA of the CDR3 is TGTGCCAGCAGTCCTATCGGCTCTGGGGCCAACGTCCTGACTTTC.

The chain uses TRBV29-1 and TRBJ1-5; D is undetermined. CDR1 is SQVTM and CDR2 is ANQGSEA in the germline V gene. Trimming removed 4 bases from V and 1 base from J, with 5 bases in between. This CDR3 is 12 amino acids long. In DNA, the CDR3 is TGCAGCGTTGGACAAAGCAATCAGCCCCAGCATTTT. Protein: CSVGQSNQPQHF.

This sequence joins TRBV19 and TRBJ2-3; D may be TRBD2 (5 bases). The CDR3 length is 14 residues. The germline V and J ends were trimmed by 4 bases and 0 bases, with 8 bases remaining between them. Germline CDR1 LNHDA, CDR2 SQIVND (reference sequence). The CDR3 nucleotides are TGTGCCAGTAGTAAACGGGGAAGCACAGATACGCAGTATTTT. This translates into CASSKRGSTDTQYF.

This clone was seen just once. This chain uses TRBV4-1 with TRBJ1-1; 7 bases align to TRBD1. Germline assignment: CDR1 MGHRA and CDR2 YSYEKL. The V segment lost 3 bases and the J segment 0 bases; nucleotides outside the gene matches: 4. The CDR3 runs to 15 residues. CDR3 sequence reads: CASSQADRLNTEAFF. The CDR3 nucleotides read TGCGCCAGCAGCCAGGCGGACAGGTTGAACACTGAAGCTTTCTTT.

The chain employs TRBV5-1 and TRBJ2-1, with 9 bases fitting TRBD2. Trimming removed 6 bases from V and 5 bases from J; junction bases left unmatched: 3. Germline-derived CDR1 and CDR2 are SGHRS and YFSETQ. The CDR3 loop spans 13 amino acids. The CDR3 coding sequence is TGCGCCAGCAAGGGCGGGGGGGACAATGAGCAGTTCTTC. This sequence encodes CASKGGGDNEQFF.

The chain carries TRBV7-9 and TRBJ1-6, with D perhaps TRBD1 (5 bases). Germline CDR1 reads SEHNR; CDR2 reads FQNEAQ (reference sequence). The CDR3 is 12 amino acids. The V end was cut by 8 bases, the J end by 6 bases, with 8 bases between. CDR3 in DNA: TGTGCCAGCTCGACAGCTAATTCACCCCTCCACTTT. Translating it yields CASSTANSPLHF.

The CDR3 DNA sequence: TGTGCCAGCAGGGCCGTAAACACCGGGGAGCTGTTTTTT. Its translation: CASRAVNTGELFF. The V gene is TRBV28, the J gene TRBJ2-2; D not certain. The V gene's germline CDR1 is MDHEN and CDR2 SYDVKM. V lost 6 bases to trimming and J lost 2 bases, with 7 bases between them. The CDR3 extends over 13 amino acids.

The chain couples TRBV5-1 to TRBJ2-5; D uncertain. This CDR3 spans 12 amino acids. V dropped 3 bases and J dropped 2 bases, with 5 bases sitting between them. From germline, CDR1 is SGHRS and CDR2 YFSETQ. The CDR3 DNA reads as TGCGCCAGCAGCTCTCAGCAAGAGACCCAGTACTTC. This encodes CASSSQQETQYF.

This chain joins TRBV9 and TRBJ2-1; 14 bases map to TRBD2. Trimming took 5 bases from V and 1 from J; bases not matched to a gene: 8. The CDR3 is 18 residues long. From germline, CDR1 is SGDLS and CDR2 YYNGEE. This chain's CDR3 is CASSGTSGGAGSYNEQFF. CDR3 DNA sequence: TGTGCCAGCAGTGGGACTAGCGGGGGTGCCGGGTCCTACAATGAGCAGTTCTTC.

V gene TRBV6-5 combines with J gene TRBJ1-1, with 7 bases fitting TRBD1. This CDR3 comprises 14 residues. Germline V lookup: CDR1 MNHEY, CDR2 SVGAGI. The ends lost 5 bases at V and 2 bases at J; junction bases unmatched: 5. The CDR3 spells CASSRQGLNTEAFF. DNA for the CDR3: TGTGCCAGCAGTCGACAGGGACTTAACACTGAAGCTTTCTTT.